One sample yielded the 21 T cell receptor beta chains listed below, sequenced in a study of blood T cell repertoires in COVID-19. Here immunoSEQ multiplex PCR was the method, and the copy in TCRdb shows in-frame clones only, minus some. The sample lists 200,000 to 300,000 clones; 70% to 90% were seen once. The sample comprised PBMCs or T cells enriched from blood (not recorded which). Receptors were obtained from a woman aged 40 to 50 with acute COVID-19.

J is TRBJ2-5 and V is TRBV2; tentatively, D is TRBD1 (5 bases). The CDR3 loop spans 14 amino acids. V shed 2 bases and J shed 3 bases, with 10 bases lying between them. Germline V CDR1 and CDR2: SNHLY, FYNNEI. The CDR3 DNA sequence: TGTGCCAGCAGTGAAATATCGACAGAAGAGACCCAGTACTTC. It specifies CASSEISTEETQYF. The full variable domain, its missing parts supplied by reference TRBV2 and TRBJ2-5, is EPEVTQTPSHQVTQMGQEVILRCVPISNHLYFYWYRQILGQKVEFLVSFYNNEISEKSEIFDDQFSVERPDGSNFTLKIRSTKLEDSAMYFCASSEISTEETQYFGPGTRLLVL.

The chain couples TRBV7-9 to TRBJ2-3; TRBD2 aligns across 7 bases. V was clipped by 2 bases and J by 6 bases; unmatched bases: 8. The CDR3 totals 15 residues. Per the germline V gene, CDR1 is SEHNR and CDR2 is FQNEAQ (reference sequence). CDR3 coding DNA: TGTGCCAGCAGCTTATATGCGGGGGAGGGTGATACGCAGTATTTT. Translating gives CASSLYAGEGDTQYF.

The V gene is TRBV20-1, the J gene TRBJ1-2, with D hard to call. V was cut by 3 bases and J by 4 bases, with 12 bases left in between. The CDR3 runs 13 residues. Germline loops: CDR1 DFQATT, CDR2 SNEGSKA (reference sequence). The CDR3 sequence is CSASSGLFYGYTF. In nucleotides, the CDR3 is TGCAGTGCTAGTTCGGGGTTATTCTATGGCTACACCTTC.

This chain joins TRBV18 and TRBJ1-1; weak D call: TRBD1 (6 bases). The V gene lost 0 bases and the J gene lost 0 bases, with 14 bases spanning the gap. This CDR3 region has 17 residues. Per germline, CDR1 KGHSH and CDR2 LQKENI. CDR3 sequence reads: CASSPPGHSRVNTEAFF. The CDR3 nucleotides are TGTGCCAGCTCACCACCGGGACACTCCAGGGTGAACACTGAAGCTTTCTTT.

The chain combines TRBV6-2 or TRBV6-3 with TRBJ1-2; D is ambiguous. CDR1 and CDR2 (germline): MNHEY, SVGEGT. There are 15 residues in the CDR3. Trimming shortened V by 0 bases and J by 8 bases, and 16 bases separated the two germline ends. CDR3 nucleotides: TGTGCCAGCAGTTACTCTAGGAACGGGATTTTCGGCTACACCTTC. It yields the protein CASSYSRNGIFGYTF.

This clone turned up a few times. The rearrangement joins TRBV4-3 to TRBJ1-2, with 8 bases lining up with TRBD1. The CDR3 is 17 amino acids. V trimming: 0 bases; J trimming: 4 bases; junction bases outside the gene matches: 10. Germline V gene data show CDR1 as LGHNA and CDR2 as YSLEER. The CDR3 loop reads CASSQDRTGSLLYGYTF. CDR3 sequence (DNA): TGCGCCAGCAGCCAAGACCGGACAGGGTCCCTCCTCTATGGCTACACCTTC.

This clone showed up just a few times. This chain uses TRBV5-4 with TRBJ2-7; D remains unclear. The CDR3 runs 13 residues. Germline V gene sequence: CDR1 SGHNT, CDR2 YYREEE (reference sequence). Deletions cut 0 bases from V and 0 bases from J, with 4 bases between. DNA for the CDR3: TGTGCCAGCAGCTTGGCAGGCTCCTACGAGCAGTACTTC. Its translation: CASSLAGSYEQYF.

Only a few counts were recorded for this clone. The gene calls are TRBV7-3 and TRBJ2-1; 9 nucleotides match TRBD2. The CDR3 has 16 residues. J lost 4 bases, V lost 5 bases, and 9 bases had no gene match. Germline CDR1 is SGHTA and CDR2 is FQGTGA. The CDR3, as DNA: TGTGCCAGCAGCCCCGGGGGTAGCGGGGGATACAATGAGCAGTTCTTC. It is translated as CASSPGGSGGYNEQFF.

The CDR3 loop is CASRPSTGVGDTEAFF. The CDR3 DNA reads TGTGCCAGCCGACCCTCTACAGGGGTAGGGGACACTGAAGCTTTCTTT. The chain recombines TRBV28 with TRBJ1-1; 7 nucleotides match TRBD1. There are 16 residues in the CDR3. The germline CDR1 and CDR2 sequences are MDHEN and SYDVKM. Unmatched junction bases numbered 15, after V lost 8 bases and J lost 3 bases.

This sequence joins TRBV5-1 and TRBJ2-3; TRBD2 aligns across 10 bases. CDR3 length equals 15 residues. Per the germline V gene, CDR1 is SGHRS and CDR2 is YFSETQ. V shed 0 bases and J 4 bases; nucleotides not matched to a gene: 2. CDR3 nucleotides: TGCGCCAGCAGCTTGGTAGCGGGAGGCGCAGATACGCAGTATTTT. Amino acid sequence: CASSLVAGGADTQYF.

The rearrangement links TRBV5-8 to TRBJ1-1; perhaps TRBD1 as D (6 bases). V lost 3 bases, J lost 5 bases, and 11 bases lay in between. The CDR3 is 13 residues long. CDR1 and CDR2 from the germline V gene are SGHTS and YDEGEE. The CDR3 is CASSSRGQTEAFF. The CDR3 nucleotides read TGTGCCAGCAGCTCGCGGGGGCAGACTGAAGCTTTCTTT.

The CDR3 here is CAWSGDRGSYTF. In DNA form, the CDR3 reads TGTGCCTGGAGTGGGGACAGGGGCTCCTACACCTTC. The rearrangement links TRBV30 to TRBJ1-2, with 10 bases fitting TRBD1. This CDR3 comprises 12 residues. CDR1 and CDR2 (germline): GTSNPN, SVGIG (reference sequence). Trimming at V came to 1 base and at J to 10 bases, leaving 3 bases not matched to a gene.

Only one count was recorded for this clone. Written as DNA, the CDR3 is TGTGCCAGCAGCTTGACATATGGCTACACCTTC. Translated: CASSLTYGYTF. The J gene is TRBJ1-2, the V gene TRBV7-9; the D is unclear. CDR3 length equals 11 residues. V lost 3 bases to trimming and J lost 5 bases, with 4 bases between them. Germline values: CDR1 SEHNR, CDR2 FQNEAQ (reference sequence).

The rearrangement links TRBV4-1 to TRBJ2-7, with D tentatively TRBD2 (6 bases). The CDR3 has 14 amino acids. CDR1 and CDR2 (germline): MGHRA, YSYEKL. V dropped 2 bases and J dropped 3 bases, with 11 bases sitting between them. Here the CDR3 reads CASSQPGLNYEQYF. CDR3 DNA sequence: TGCGCCAGCAGCCAACCGGGACTTAACTACGAGCAGTACTTC.

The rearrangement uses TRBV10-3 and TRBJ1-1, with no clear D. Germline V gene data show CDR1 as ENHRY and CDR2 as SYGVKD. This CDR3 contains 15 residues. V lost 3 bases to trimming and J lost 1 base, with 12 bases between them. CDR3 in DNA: TGTGCCATCAGTGACGGAACCCGAGGGAACACTGAAGCTTTCTTT. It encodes CAISDGTRGNTEAFF.

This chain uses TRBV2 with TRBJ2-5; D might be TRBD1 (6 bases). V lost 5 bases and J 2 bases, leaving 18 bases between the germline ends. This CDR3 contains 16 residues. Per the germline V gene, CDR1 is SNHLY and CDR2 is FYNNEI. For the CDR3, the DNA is TGTGCCAGCAGTTCTGGACAGACAACCGTACAAGAGACCCAGTACTTC. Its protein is CASSSGQTTVQETQYF.

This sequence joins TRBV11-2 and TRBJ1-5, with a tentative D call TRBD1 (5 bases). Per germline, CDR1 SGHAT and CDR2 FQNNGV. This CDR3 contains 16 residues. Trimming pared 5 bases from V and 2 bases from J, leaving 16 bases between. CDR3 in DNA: TGTGCCAGCAGCCAAGGGTCGCAGGGCGGCAATCAGCCCCAGCATTTT. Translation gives CASSQGSQGGNQPQHF.

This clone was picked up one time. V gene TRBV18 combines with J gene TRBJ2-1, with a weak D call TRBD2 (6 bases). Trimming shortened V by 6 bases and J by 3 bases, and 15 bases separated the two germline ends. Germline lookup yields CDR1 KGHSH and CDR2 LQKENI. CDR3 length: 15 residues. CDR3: CASSASGLLYNEQFF. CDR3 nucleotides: TGTGCCAGCTCCGCATCGGGACTCCTCTACAATGAGCAGTTCTTC.

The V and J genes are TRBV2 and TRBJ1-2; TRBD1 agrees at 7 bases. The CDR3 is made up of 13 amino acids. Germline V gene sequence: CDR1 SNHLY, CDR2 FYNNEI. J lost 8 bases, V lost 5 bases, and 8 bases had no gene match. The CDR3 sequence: CASSYDRARGYTF. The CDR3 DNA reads TGTGCCAGCAGTTATGACAGGGCAAGGGGCTACACCTTC.

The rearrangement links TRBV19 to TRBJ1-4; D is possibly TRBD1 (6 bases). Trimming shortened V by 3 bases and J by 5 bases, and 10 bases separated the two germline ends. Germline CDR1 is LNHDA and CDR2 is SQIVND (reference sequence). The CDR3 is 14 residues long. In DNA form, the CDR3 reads TGTGCCAGTAGTATCGGGCAGGGGAATGAAAAACTGTTTTTT. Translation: CASSIGQGNEKLFF.

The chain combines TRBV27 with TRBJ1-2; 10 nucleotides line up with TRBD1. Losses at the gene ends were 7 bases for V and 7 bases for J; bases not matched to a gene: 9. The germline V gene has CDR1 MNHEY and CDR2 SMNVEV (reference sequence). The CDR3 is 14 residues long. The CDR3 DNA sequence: TGTGCCAGCAACAGTGCGGGACAGGGGACTGGCTACACCTTC. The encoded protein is CASNSAGQGTGYTF.